This TCR beta chain was recovered during a study of shared clonotypes between healthy human individuals. Study-level information: The composition of the donors was two women and a few men aged 18 to 49. Three plates were used per donor for CD4 naive, three for CD4 memory, two for CD8 naive and one for CD8 memory. Study observations and caveats: Sorted-subset samples were not fully sequenced, rarefaction indicated. Researchers found naive subsets generally carried larger estimated richness than memory subsets.

On this clone itself: Its specificity is unknown.

CDR3 length: 15 residues. Germline assignment: CDR1 MDHEN and CDR2 SYDVKM. Trimming pared 5 bases from V and 4 bases from J, leaving 15 bases between. The data were produced by immunoSEQ multiplex PCR, yet TCRdb's version contains in-frame clones alone and is incomplete. The sample consists of fewer than 3 million clones, 92% of them appearing once. The receptor was derived from a man aged 18 to 29 in good health. Some clones in this sample may be carry-over from other donors' samples. Material: naive CD4+ T cells from PBMCs. The subset is: CD45RA+ positively selected. The chain is built from TRBV28 and TRBJ2-1; D remains unclear. This chain's CDR3 is CASSPRWYLYNEQFF. Here the CDR3 DNA reads TGTGCCAGCAGTCCTCGGTGGTACTTGTACAATGAGCAGTTCTTC.